Listed below are T cell receptor beta chains from one sample, sequenced in a study of T cell repertoires in cytomegalovirus infection. Their specific antigens are unknown. Each CDR3 protein gets one entry after TCRdb re-called the reads with MiXCR. The sample holds hundreds of thousands of distinct CDR3 sequences, approximately 46% seen once. Sample: cultured PBMCs, taken from culture after CMV antigen stimulation. The receptors derive from a human donor in good health (CMV status not recorded). Some clones in this sample may be carry-over from other donors' samples. Both conserved end residues are part of each CDR3. The D gene is left open where the match is weak. Only some rows state a clone size, as once, few, many or a class for expanded clones.

j_gene,v_gene,abundance,d_gene,CDR3aa,CDR3nt
TRBJ2-6,TRBV11-2,NA,NA,CASSALPNNRAGANVLTF,TGTGCCAGCAGCGCCCTCCCGAATAACAGGGCTGGGGCCAACGTCCTGACTTTC
TRBJ2-1,TRBV7-6,NA,NA,CASIHNNEQFF,TGTGCCAGCATCCATAACAATGAGCAGTTCTTC
TRBJ2-7,TRBV6-2/TRBV6-3,few,TRBD2,CASSYQRDLPSYEQYF,TGTGCCAGCAGTTACCAGCGGGACCTTCCCTCCTACGAGCAGTACTTC
TRBJ1-2,TRBV19,NA,NA,CASSIGLQGYGYTF,TGTGCCAGTAGTATCGGGTTACAGGGCTATGGCTACACCTTC
TRBJ2-1,TRBV7-6,few,TRBD2,CASSLATVAGAEQFF,TGTGCCAGCAGCTTAGCGACGGTAGCGGGGGCCGAGCAGTTCTTC
TRBJ2-3,TRBV7-8,few,TRBD2,CASSSGGPTDTQYF,TGTGCCAGCAGTAGCGGGGGCCCCACAGATACGCAGTATTTT
TRBJ2-7,TRBV7-2,few,TRBD1,CASSSYYRGRIVNEQYF,TGTGCCAGCAGCTCCTACTACAGGGGAAGAATAGTTAACGAGCAGTACTTC
TRBJ1-1,TRBV7-4,NA,TRBD1,CASSFGTGQAFF,TGTGCCAGCAGCTTCGGGACAGGGCAAGCTTTCTTT
TRBJ1-1,TRBV14,NA,NA,CASSQIWDTEAFF,TGTGCCAGCAGCCAGATATGGGACACTGAAGCTTTCTTT
TRBJ2-4,TRBV4-2,few,NA,CASSQVSGDAKNIQYF,TGTGCCAGCAGCCAAGTATCTGGGGACGCCAAAAACATTCAGTACTTC
TRBJ2-1,TRBV10-3,many,NA,CAISVGNEQFF,TGTGCCATCAGTGTAGGCAATGAGCAGTTCTTC
TRBJ1-5,TRBV11-2,NA,NA,CASSLGQDNQPQHF,TGTGCCAGCAGCTTAGGGCAGGACAATCAGCCCCAGCATTTT
TRBJ1-2,TRBV20-1,once,NA,CSAGTGYSYGYTF,TGCAGTGCTGGAACAGGTTACAGCTATGGCTACACCTTC
TRBJ2-1,TRBV7-4,NA,NA,CASSPWKGSLNEQFF,TGTGCCAGCAGCCCCTGGAAGGGTTCATTGAATGAGCAGTTCTTC
TRBJ2-2,TRBV7-9,NA,NA,CASSLERGPTNTGELFF,TGTGCCAGCAGCTTAGAACGGGGTCCGACGAACACCGGGGAGCTGTTTTTT
TRBJ1-2,TRBV19,NA,TRBD1,CASSIGDRSSYYGYTF,TGTGCCAGTAGTATAGGGGACAGGTCTTCTTACTATGGCTACACCTTC
TRBJ2-1,TRBV4-3,NA,NA,CASSLQGWNEQFF,TGCGCCAGCAGCCTACAGGGTTGGAATGAGCAGTTCTTC
TRBJ2-1,TRBV6-1,NA,TRBD2,CASSERLAGVKFF,TGTGCCAGCAGTGAAAGACTAGCGGGAGTTAAGTTCTTC
TRBJ1-2,TRBV7-2,few,TRBD1,CASSRGQVQRLYGYTF,TGTGCCAGCAGCAGGGGACAGGTTCAAAGACTCTATGGCTACACCTTC
TRBJ1-3,TRBV10-3,few,NA,CATNGGSYSGNTIYF,TGTGCCACCAATGGAGGGAGTTACTCTGGAAACACCATATATTTT
TRBJ1-2,TRBV3-1,NA,NA,CASTPRGINYGYTF,TGTGCCAGCACCCCCCGGGGGATTAACTATGGCTACACCTTC
TRBJ2-7,TRBV19,NA,TRBD2,CASSPRTRDYEQYF,TGTGCCAGTAGTCCCCGGACTAGGGATTACGAGCAGTACTTC
TRBJ2-3,TRBV11-2,few,NA,CASSLDFRNTDTQYF,TGTGCCAGCAGCTTAGATTTTCGGAACACAGATACGCAGTATTTT
TRBJ1-6,TRBV12-3/TRBV12-4,NA,NA,CASSLLVRNNSPLHF,TGTGCCAGCAGTCTCCTAGTACGAAATAATTCACCCCTCCACTTT